The 9 T cell receptor beta chains below come from one sample, sequenced in a study of cytomegalovirus exposure and HLA in healthy donors. PCR involved 60 Vbeta and 13 Jbeta primers. The data were produced by immunoSEQ multiplex PCR, yet TCRdb's version contains in-frame clones alone and is incomplete. This sample carries about 140,000 clones, about two thirds of them seen once, and the ten largest clones take approximately 4%. Sequenced material: PBMCs. Source of these receptors: a man aged 45-60 years in good health and CMV-seropositive.

The genes are TRBV5-6 and TRBJ1-2; D uncertain. Germline V gene sequence: CDR1 SGHDT, CDR2 YYEEEE. V lost 4 bases and J lost 4, with 11 bases in between. This CDR3 region has 13 residues. DNA for the CDR3: TGTGCCAGCAGCCCACTGGAGCTCTATGGCTACACCTTC. Amino acid sequence: CASSPLELYGYTF. Combining the CDR3 with reference TRBV5-6 and TRBJ1-2 gives the whole variable domain DAGVTQSPTHLIKTRGQQVTLRCSPKSGHDTVSWYQQALGQGPQFIFQYYEEEERQRGNFPDRFSGHQFPNYSSELNVNALLLGDSALYLCASSPLELYGYTFGSGTRLTVV.

The chain couples TRBV11-2 to TRBJ2-7; 7 bases fit TRBD1. Germline trimming cut 6 bases from V and 0 bases from J; bases unmatched to any gene: 5. The CDR3 consists of 14 residues. Germline values: CDR1 SGHAT, CDR2 FQNNGV. The CDR3 bases are TGTGCCAGCAGTCCAGGGGGTCTCTCCTACGAGCAGTACTTC. Translation gives CASSPGGLSYEQYF.

The chain couples TRBV5-4 to TRBJ2-1; 8 positions match TRBD2. This CDR3 is 15 amino acids long. V lost 0 bases, J lost 5 bases, and 4 bases stayed unmatched. Germline V gene sequence: CDR1 SGHNT, CDR2 YYREEE (reference sequence). This chain's CDR3 is CASSLEGLGDNEQFF. The CDR3 DNA is TGTGCCAGCAGCTTGGAGGGACTAGGCGACAATGAGCAGTTCTTC.

This clone was observed a single time. The gene calls are TRBV4-1 and TRBJ1-1; D might be TRBD1 (5 bases). Trimming took 1 base from V and 7 from J, leaving 10 bases between them. Germline assignment: CDR1 MGHRA and CDR2 YSYEKL. The CDR3 runs to 13 residues. The CDR3 DNA follows: TGCGCCAGCAGCCAAGCAGGGTCTTATGAAGCTTTCTTT. Protein: CASSQAGSYEAFF.

The rearrangement joins TRBV6-1 to TRBJ1-1; 8 nucleotides line up with TRBD1. This CDR3 is built from 13 residues. J lost 7 bases, V lost 6 bases, and 7 bases had no gene match. Looked up from germline, CDR1 is MNHNS and CDR2 is SASEGT. The CDR3 DNA follows: TGTGCCAGCAGAGCGACAGGGGTGGGTGAAGCTTTCTTT. The encoded protein is CASRATGVGEAFF.

This clone was detected only once. This chain connects TRBV28 to TRBJ2-3; D is unresolved. CDR1 is MDHEN, CDR2 SYDVKM, per germline. Trimming took off 7 bases at V and 6 bases at J, with 8 bases between the two ends. This CDR3 has 11 residues. CDR3: CASTRQDTQYF. In DNA form, the CDR3 reads TGTGCCAGCACCCGCCAGGATACGCAGTATTTT.

This clone was seen only once. The rearrangement joins TRBV6-1 to TRBJ2-3, with TRBD2 matching over 9 bases. V trimming: 5 bases; J trimming: 4 bases; junction bases outside the gene matches: 7. CDR3 length: 15 residues. Germline V gene sequence: CDR1 MNHNS, CDR2 SASEGT. The CDR3 reads CASSQLAGDADTQYF. CDR3 coding DNA: TGTGCCAGCAGTCAGTTAGCGGGAGATGCAGATACGCAGTATTTT.

The chain combines TRBV7-8 with TRBJ1-2; the D is unclear. The germline V and J ends were trimmed by 2 bases and 1 base, with 11 bases remaining between them. The CDR3 covers 15 residues. CDR1 SGHVS and CDR2 FQNEAQ come from the germline V gene. CDR3 in amino acids: CASSLMGSRNYGYTF. Written as DNA, the CDR3 is TGTGCCAGCAGCTTAATGGGGAGTCGTAACTATGGCTACACCTTC.

This chain connects TRBV18 to TRBJ2-5; the match to TRBD2 covers 10 bases. There are 15 residues in the CDR3. CDR1 and CDR2 (germline): KGHSH, LQKENI. V dropped 3 bases and J dropped 8; count of bases not matched to a gene: 9. The CDR3 loop is CASSPAAGTSATQYF. CDR3 nucleotides: TGTGCCAGCTCACCCGCCGCCGGGACTAGCGCCACCCAGTACTTC.